These T cell receptor beta chains were read from a single sample in a study of shared clonotypes between healthy human individuals. Here immunoSEQ multiplex PCR was the method, and the copy in TCRdb shows in-frame clones only, minus some. The sample records 850,000 to 1,200,000 clones, roughly 80% being singletons. Sequenced input: memory CD4+ T cells sorted from blood. Receptors originate from a man between 18 and 35 years old in good health. Each CDR3 is given with its conserved first and last residue.

j_call,cdr3_length,v_call,cdr3_aa
TRBJ2-2,15,TRBV9,CASSVTSANTGELFF
TRBJ2-5,15,TRBV6-5,CASSFGQDYQETQYF
TRBJ2-4,15,TRBV5-1,CASSFSSGAKNIQYF
TRBJ2-3,13,TRBV9,CASSDSTSGTQYF
TRBJ2-5,16,TRBV5-1,CASSPGAAGSEETQYF
TRBJ1-4,15,TRBV5-1,CASSLSGATNEKLFF
TRBJ2-7,14,TRBV6-5,CASSQTGGPYEQYF
TRBJ1-1,14,TRBV29-1,CSATNRGGNTEAFF
TRBJ2-2,17,TRBV5-1,CASSLSLAGAGTGELFF
TRBJ2-7,16,TRBV27,CASSPAGGKSSYEQYF
TRBJ1-5,14,TRBV5-1,CASSLGSSDQPQHF
TRBJ1-6,14,TRBV2,CASSPTTYNSPLHF
TRBJ1-2,13,TRBV10-3,CATGTASNYGYTF
TRBJ2-5,14,TRBV6-5,CASSRGGRQETQYF
TRBJ2-7,14,TRBV5-1,CASSLEAQSYEQYF
TRBJ2-2,15,TRBV5-1,CASSSGSRDTGELFF
TRBJ1-1,19,TRBV30,CAWESSSPAVDFTNTEAFF
TRBJ2-1,15,TRBV7-7,CASSPGTGVNNEQFF
TRBJ2-3,12,TRBV15,CATSFTEPKQYF
TRBJ2-2,14,TRBV7-9,CASSRGQGTGELFF
TRBJ2-7,11,TRBV20-1,CSAQWGYEQYF
TRBJ2-7,8,TRBV5-1,CASLREYF
TRBJ2-5,16,TRBV7-2,CASSFGGGPIEETQYF
TRBJ1-1,14,TRBV5-6,CASSRDRMNTEAFF
TRBJ2-6,14,TRBV19,CASSIGSGANVLTF
TRBJ1-2,13,TRBV2,CASLGGGGLDYTF
TRBJ1-2,13,TRBV18,CASSPGGGHGYTF
TRBJ1-2,13,TRBV18,CASSPLDRVGYTF
TRBJ2-1,17,TRBV5-4,CASSGGLWDKGGNEQFF
TRBJ1-1,16,TRBV30,CAWSASNRARNTEAFF
TRBJ2-3,16,TRBV5-1,CASKPTGVSSTDTQYF